The T cell receptor (beta chain) described here comes from a study of tumor-infiltrating lymphocytes in primary liver carcinoma (dated by TCRdb to 2015 to 2018). Regarding the study in general: Of the five patients (three men and two women, aged 30 to 69 years), four had hepatocellular carcinoma and one had combined HCC and intrahepatic cholangiocarcinoma. Tumors of the five patients were stage T1-T3 N0M0 with maximum diameters of about 4.2 to 10 cm. Each sample produced about 3.5 to 8 million productive TCRbeta reads, and read depth showed no significant difference between tissue types. Across five regions of each liver tumor, along with adjacent normal tissue and blood, the study brought together TCRbeta repertoire sequencing, expression microarrays and whole-exome sequencing. A total of approximately 35 specimens from 5 patients underwent TCRbeta repertoire sequencing, comprising 25 or so tumor regions, 5 adjacent noncancerous liver tissues and 5 peripheral blood samples. To link TCRbeta repertoire diversity to the local molecular phenotype, the 25 or so tumor region samples were profiled with Agilent mRNA microarrays. Reproducibility between technical replicate repertoires was high, with correlation coefficients above 0.95 and mean shared-clone rates near 0.89.

Comments on this clonotype: Its antigen specificity is not known. Base qualities were left out, and no much larger clone turns up one base away.

Total RNA and DNA were co-extracted without cell sorting from 20-30 mg of bulk tissue using the AllPrep DNA/RNA mini kit. Between November 2015 and March 2016, 5 or 6 patients in China with histopathologically diagnosed primary liver carcinoma had their tumors surgically resected. At the time of sampling, the patients were treatment-naive and had chronic HBV infection. Five spatially separated regions were sampled from each tumor: the superior, inferior, left-lateral and right-lateral poles, plus the tumor centre. Histological examination found more than 80% viable tumor cells in every tumor sample. Fresh tumor and adjacent tissue pieces were bisected; one half was stored in RNAlater at -80°C, the other sent for histology. On the study overall, not on this receptor specifically: Only about 7.5-25% of top clones were found in all five regions of a tumor, suggesting spatial heterogeneity of tumor-infiltrating T cells. Pairs of tumor regions showed greater repertoire overlap (mean around 35%) than tumor-adjacent pairs (approximately 17%) or tumor-blood pairs (roughly 14%), which is consistent with antigen-driven expansion. Because only the TCR beta chain was sequenced and unpaired alpha chains were not captured, true repertoire diversity is likely underestimated. Bulk unsorted samples precluded comparing CD4+ and CD8+ T cell repertoires. A significantly larger repertoire fraction was made up by the top 250 clones in tumors than in blood (p = 0.039). Only five patients were included in the study, and the authors note that the findings should be validated in a larger study.

The trim is 5 bases for V and 3 bases for J, with a gap of 16 bases between the germline ends. The CDR3, cysteine through phenylalanine, is 16 amino acids long. This entry keeps only the CDR3 DNA: 48 bases, framed from base 1. CDR1 MDHEN and CDR2 SYDVKM are derived from the germline V gene. TCRbeta-specific cDNA was reverse-transcribed from roughly 500 ng total RNA using a constant-region primer and ProtoScript II reverse transcriptase. Three nested multiplex PCR rounds, following a slightly modified ARM-PCR procedure, were used to build the TCRbeta libraries. Each of the first two PCR rounds ran for around 11 cycles and used multiplex TRBV1-TRBV30 forward primers together with a Cbeta reverse primer. Sample barcodes and Illumina adapters were added in a final 25-cycle PCR using Deep VentR polymerase. Before sequencing, amplicons of 200-500 bp were purified from gel using a QIAquick gel extraction kit. An Illumina HiSeq 2500 was used to sequence the TCRbeta amplicons with 250-bp paired-end reads. The authors' analysis ran thus. Quality trimming of reads was performed with Trimmomatic v0.33, and paired reads were merged with FLASH v1.2.11 so that full CDR3 sequences could be recovered. V, D and J germline segments were assigned to the rearranged TCRbeta sequences by MiGEC v1.2.1b. Clonotype statistics and Shannon-Wiener diversity indices were computed with VDJtools v1.0.0. To reduce sampling bias, subsequent analyses other than the diversity analysis used only the 250 most abundant clonotypes in each sample. TCRdb ran its own pipeline on the public reads, namely fastp trimming at Q25 and MiXCR clone calling, and kept in-frame beta chains. Records with the same CDR3 protein are collapsed into one entry carrying the most frequent genes and DNA. TCRdb, not the authors, supplied the V and J calls. This sample holds tens of thousands of distinct CDR3 sequences; 72% were observed only once. The top ten clonotypes cover just under 20% of the sample.

What was sequenced was liver tumor tissue from sampling region 1. The sample's cell subset or site label is to be understood as: tumor region T1, superior pole. Recombination connected TRBV28 to TRBJ1-4; matching of 5 bases hints at TRBD1 as the D gene. The sequence was obtained from a man aged 40-50 years with primary liver carcinoma and hepatitis B virus infection. The CDR3 sequence is CASSPASGSANEKLFF. The DNA is as follows: TGTGCCAGCAGTCCAGCATCAGGGTCGGCTAATGAAAAACTGTTTTTT. This CDR3, with the reference TRBV28 and TRBJ1-4 proteins standing in past its ends, gives the full variable domain DVKVTQSSRYLVKRTGEKVFLECVQDMDHENMFWYRQDPGLGLRLIYFSYDVKMKEKGDIPEGYSVSREKKERFSLILESASTNQTSMYLCASSPASGSANEKLFFGSGTQLSVL.